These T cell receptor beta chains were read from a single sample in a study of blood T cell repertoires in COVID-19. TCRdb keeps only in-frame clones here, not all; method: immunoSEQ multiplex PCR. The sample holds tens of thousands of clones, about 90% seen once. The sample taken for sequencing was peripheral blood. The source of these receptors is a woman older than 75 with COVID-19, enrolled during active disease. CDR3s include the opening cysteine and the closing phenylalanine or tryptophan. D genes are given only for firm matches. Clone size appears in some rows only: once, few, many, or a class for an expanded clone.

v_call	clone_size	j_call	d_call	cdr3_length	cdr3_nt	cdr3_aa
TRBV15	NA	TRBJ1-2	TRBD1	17	TGTGCCACCAGCAGGGACCCTGGGACAGGACGTAACTATGGCTACACCTTC	CATSRDPGTGRNYGYTF
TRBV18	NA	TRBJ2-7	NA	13	TGTGCCAGCTCACCTATAGGGGCCGGGGAGCAGTACTTC	CASSPIGAGEQYF
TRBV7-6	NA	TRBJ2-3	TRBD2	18	TGTGCCAGCAGCTTAGCGGCTGGGACTAGCGGGGGGCGGGATACGCAGTATTTT	CASSLAAGTSGGRDTQYF
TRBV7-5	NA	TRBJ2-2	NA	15	TGTGCCAGAAGCTTGGACAGGGGGGAGGGCGGGGAGCTGTTTTTT	CARSLDRGEGGELFF
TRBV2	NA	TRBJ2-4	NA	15	TGTGCCAGCAGTGACGGGGGACTTGCCAAAAACATTCAGTACTTC	CASSDGGLAKNIQYF
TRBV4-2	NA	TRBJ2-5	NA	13	TGTGCCAGCACCTCGACAGAAGGAGAGACCCAGTACTTC	CASTSTEGETQYF
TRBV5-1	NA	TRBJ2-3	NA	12	TGCGCCAGCAGCTCAGGGTCAGATACGCAGTATTTT	CASSSGSDTQYF
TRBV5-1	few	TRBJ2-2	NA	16	TGCGCCAGCACTTCAATTCCGACAGTGAACACCGGGGAGCTGTTTTTT	CASTSIPTVNTGELFF
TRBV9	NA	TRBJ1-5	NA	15	TGTGCCAGCAGCGTAGACGGGGGGCTAAGTCAGCCCCAGCATTTT	CASSVDGGLSQPQHF
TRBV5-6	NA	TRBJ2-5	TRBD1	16	TGTGCCAGCAGCGCCCGGGACAGGCGCCTCCAAGAGACCCAGTACTTC	CASSARDRRLQETQYF
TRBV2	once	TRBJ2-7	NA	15	TGTGCCAGCAGGGCCGGGATCCTCAGCTCCTACGAGCAGTACTTC	CASRAGILSSYEQYF